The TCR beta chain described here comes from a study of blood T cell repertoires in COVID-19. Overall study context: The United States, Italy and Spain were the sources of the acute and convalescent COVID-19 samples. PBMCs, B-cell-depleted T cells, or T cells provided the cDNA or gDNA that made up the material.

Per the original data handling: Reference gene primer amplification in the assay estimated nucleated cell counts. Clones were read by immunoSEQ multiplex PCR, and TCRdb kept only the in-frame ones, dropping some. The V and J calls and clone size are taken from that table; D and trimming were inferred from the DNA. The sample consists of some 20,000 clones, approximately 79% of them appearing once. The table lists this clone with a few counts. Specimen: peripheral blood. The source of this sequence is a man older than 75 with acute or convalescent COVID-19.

The CDR3 bases are TGTGCCACCAGTGCCCGGGACTCAAATTCACCCCTCCACTTT. Protein: CATSARDSNSPLHF. The chain combines TRBV24-1 with TRBJ1-6, with a weak D call TRBD1 (5 bases). This CDR3 is built from 14 residues. Trimming shortened V by 5 bases and J by 7 bases, and 11 bases separated the two germline ends. From germline, CDR1 is KGHDR and CDR2 SFDVKD.